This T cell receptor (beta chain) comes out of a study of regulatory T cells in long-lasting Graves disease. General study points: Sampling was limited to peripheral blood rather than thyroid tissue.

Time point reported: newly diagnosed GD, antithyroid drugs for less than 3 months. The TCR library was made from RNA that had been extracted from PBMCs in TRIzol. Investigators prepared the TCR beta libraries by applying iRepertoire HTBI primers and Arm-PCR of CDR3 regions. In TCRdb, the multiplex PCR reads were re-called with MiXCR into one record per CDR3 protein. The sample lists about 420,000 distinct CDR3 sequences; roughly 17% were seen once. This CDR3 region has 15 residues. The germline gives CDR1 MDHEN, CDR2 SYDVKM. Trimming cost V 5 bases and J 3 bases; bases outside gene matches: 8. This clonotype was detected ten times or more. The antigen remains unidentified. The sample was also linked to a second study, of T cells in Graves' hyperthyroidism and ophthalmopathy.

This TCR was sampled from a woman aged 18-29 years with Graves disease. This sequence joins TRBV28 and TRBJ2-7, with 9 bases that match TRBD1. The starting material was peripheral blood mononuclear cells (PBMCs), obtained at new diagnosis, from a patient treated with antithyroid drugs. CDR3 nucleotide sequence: TGTGCCAGCAGTGTCCTCGGGACAGGGAACTACGAGCAGTACTTC. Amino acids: CASSVLGTGNYEQYF.